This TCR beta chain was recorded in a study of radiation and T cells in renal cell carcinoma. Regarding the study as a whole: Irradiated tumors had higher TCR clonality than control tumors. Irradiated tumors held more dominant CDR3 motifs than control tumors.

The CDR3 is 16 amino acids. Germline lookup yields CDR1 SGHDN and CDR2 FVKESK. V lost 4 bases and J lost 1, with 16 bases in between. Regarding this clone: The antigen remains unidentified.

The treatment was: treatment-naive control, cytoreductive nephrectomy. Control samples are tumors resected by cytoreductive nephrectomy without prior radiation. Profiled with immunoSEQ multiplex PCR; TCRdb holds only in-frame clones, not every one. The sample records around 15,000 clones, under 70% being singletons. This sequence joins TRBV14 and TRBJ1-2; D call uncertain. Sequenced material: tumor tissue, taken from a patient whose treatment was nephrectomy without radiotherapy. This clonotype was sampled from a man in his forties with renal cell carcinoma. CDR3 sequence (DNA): TGTGCCAGCAGCCCCACCCGACGGGGTAATAACTATGGCTACACCTTC. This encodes CASSPTRRGNNYGYTF.